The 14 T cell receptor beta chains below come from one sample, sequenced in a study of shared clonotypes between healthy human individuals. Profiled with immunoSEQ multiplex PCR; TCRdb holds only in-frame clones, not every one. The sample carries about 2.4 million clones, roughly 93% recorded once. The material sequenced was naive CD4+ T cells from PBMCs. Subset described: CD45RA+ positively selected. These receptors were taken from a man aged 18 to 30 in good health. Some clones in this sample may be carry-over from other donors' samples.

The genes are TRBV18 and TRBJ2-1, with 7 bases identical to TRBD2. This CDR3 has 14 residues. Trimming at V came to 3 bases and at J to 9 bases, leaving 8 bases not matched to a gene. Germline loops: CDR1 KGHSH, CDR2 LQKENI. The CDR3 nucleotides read TGTGCCAGCTCACCGACTGGACTAGAAGGTGAGCAGTTCTTC. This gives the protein CASSPTGLEGEQFF.

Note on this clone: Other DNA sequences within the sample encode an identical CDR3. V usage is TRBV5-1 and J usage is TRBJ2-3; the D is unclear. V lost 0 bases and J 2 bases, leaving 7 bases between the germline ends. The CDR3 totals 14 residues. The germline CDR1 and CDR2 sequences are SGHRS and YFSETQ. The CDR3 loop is CASSLGSITDTQYF. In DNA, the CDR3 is TGCGCCAGCAGCTTGGGCAGTATCACAGATACGCAGTATTTT.

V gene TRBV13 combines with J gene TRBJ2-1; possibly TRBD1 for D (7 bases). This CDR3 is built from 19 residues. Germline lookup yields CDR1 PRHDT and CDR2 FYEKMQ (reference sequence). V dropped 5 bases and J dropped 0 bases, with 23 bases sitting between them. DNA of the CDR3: TGTGCCAGCAGCACCTCGGACAGGCGGGGCACTAGCTCCTACAATGAGCAGTTCTTC. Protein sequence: CASSTSDRRGTSSYNEQFF.

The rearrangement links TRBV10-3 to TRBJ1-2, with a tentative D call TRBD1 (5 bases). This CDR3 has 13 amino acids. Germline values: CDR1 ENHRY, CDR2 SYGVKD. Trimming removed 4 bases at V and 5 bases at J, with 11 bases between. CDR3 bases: TGTGCCATCAGTGGGGACGGATCTTATGGCTACACCTTC. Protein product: CAISGDGSYGYTF.

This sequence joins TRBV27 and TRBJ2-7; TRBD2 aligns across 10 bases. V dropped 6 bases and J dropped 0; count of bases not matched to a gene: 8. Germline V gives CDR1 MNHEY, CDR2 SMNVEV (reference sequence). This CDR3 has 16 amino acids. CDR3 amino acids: CASSPIRTSGSYEQYF. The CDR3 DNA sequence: TGTGCCAGCAGCCCCATACGGACTAGCGGCTCCTACGAGCAGTACTTC.

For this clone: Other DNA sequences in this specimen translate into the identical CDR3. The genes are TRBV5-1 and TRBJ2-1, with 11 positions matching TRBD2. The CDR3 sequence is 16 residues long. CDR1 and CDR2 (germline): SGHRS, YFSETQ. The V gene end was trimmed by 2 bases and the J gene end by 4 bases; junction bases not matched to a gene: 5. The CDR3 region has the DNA TGCGCCAGCAGCTTTTTAGCGGGAGGGACGTACAATGAGCAGTTCTTC. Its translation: CASSFLAGGTYNEQFF.

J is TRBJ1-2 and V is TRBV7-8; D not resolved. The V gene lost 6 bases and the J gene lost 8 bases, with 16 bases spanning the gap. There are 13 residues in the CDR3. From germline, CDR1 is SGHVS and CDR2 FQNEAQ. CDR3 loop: CASRSGREWGYTF. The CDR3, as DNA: TGTGCCAGCAGGAGTGGCCGAGAATGGGGCTACACCTTC.

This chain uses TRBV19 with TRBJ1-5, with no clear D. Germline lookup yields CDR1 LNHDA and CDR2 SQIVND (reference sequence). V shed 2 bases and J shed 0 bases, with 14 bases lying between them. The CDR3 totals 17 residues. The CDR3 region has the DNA TGTGCCAGTAGTATATCCCGGGATATTTATAGCAATCAGCCCCAGCATTTT. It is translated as CASSISRDIYSNQPQHF.

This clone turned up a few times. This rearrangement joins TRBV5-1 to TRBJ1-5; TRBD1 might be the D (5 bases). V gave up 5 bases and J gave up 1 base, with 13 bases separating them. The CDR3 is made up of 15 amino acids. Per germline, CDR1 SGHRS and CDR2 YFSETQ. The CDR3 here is CASRDLEGSNQPQHF. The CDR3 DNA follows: TGCGCCAGCAGAGATCTGGAGGGGAGCAATCAGCCCCAGCATTTT.

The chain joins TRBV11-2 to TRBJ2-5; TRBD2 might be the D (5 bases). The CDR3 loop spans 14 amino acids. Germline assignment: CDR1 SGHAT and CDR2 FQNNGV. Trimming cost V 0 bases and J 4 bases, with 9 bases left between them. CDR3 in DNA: TGTGCCAGCAGCTTAGAGGGAGTTAGAGAGACCCAGTACTTC. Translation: CASSLEGVRETQYF.

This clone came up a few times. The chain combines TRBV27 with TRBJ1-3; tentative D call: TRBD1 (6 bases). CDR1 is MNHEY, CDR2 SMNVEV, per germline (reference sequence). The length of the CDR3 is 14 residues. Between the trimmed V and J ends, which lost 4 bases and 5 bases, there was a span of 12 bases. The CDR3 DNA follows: TGTGCCAGCAGTTCGGACAGCTACCGAAACACCATATATTTT. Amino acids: CASSSDSYRNTIYF.

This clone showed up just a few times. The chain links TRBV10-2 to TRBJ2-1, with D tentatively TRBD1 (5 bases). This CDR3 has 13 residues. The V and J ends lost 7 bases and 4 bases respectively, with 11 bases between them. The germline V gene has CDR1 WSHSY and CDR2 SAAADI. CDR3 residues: CASKIDSYNEQFF. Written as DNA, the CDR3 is TGCGCCAGCAAGATCGACAGTTACAATGAGCAGTTCTTC.

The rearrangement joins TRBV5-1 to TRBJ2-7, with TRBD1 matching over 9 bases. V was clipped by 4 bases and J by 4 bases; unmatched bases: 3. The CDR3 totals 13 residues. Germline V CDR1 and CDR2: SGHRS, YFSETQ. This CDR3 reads CASSGTGTYEQYF. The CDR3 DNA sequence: TGCGCCAGCAGCGGGACAGGGACATACGAGCAGTACTTC.

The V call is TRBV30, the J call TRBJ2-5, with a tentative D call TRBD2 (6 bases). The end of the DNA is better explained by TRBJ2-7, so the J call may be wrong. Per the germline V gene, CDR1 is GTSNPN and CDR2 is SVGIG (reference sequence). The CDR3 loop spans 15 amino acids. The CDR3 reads CAWSGDGGRHYEQYF. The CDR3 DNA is TGTGCCTGGAGTGGCGATGGAGGGAGGCACTACGAGCAGTACTTC.